The 16 T cell receptor beta chains below come from one sample, sequenced in a study of T cells expressing NK-cell markers. TCRdb re-called the 5' RACE reads; one entry per CDR3 protein, DNA not given. Reported are 300,000 to 450,000 distinct CDR3 sequences; the ten largest clones contain about 5.2%. The source material was blood T cells: a sorted CD56 or NKG2C T cell subset, CD4+ or CD8+ T cells, or bulk PBMC T cells (not recorded which). These receptors came from a man between 18 and 69 years old in good health.

The chain employs TRBV7-9 and TRBJ1-2. CDR3 length equals 14 residues. Germline V CDR1 and CDR2: SEHNR, FQNEAQ (reference sequence). CDR3 amino acids: CASSLLRANYGYTF.

This chain uses TRBV7-9 with TRBJ2-7; as DNA is missing, the TRBD1 call by TCRdb cannot be tested. Germline loops: CDR1 SEHNR, CDR2 FQNEAQ (reference sequence). The CDR3 covers 14 residues. CDR3 sequence reads: CASSYLGRGGEQYF.

CDR3 amino acids: CASSPGLAANTGELFF. V gene TRBV5-6 combines with J gene TRBJ2-2; the TRBD2 assignment by TCRdb is unverifiable without DNA. Germline CDR1 SGHDT, CDR2 YYEEEE. The CDR3 runs to 16 residues. The full variable domain, rest sourced from reference TRBV5-6 and TRBJ2-2, is DAGVTQSPTHLIKTRGQQVTLRCSPKSGHDTVSWYQQALGQGPQFIFQYYEEEERQRGNFPDRFSGHQFPNYSSELNVNALLLGDSALYLCASSPGLAANTGELFFGEGSRLTVL.

The chain couples TRBV20-1 to TRBJ1-1; the TRBD1 assignment by TCRdb is unverifiable without DNA. The CDR3 runs 15 residues. Germline CDR1 DFQATT, CDR2 SNEGSKA (reference sequence). The CDR3 sequence is CSARDMLRGSAEAFF.

The J gene is TRBJ2-7, the V gene TRBV10-3. The germline gives CDR1 ENHRY, CDR2 SYGVKD. This CDR3 spans 11 amino acids. This chain's CDR3 is CAISESEAQYF.

The genes are TRBV7-3 and TRBJ2-5; lacking DNA, the TRBD2 call made by TCRdb goes unchecked. CDR3 length: 15 amino acids. Per germline, CDR1 SGHTA and CDR2 FQGTGA. This CDR3 is CASSPGLAGGETQYF.

CDR3 sequence: CASNEGAKSPLHF. The chain joins TRBV6-1 to TRBJ1-6; TCRdb selects TRBD1, and the lack of DNA leaves this call unchecked. This CDR3 is built from 13 residues. Looked up from germline, CDR1 is MNHNS and CDR2 is SASEGT.

The chain carries TRBV7-9 and TRBJ2-4; TCRdb returns TRBD2, unconfirmable since there is no DNA. The CDR3 runs to 14 residues. Looked up from germline, CDR1 is SEHNR and CDR2 is FQNEAQ (reference sequence). The CDR3 loop reads CASSLLGGENIQYF.

V gene TRBV5-6 combines with J gene TRBJ2-3; TCRdb returns TRBD1, unconfirmable since there is no DNA. CDR1 is SGHDT and CDR2 is YYEEEE in the germline V gene. The CDR3 is 17 amino acids. The CDR3 sequence: CASSLYGQGPLADTQYF.

V gene TRBV18 combines with J gene TRBJ2-7; lacking DNA, the TRBD1 call made by TCRdb goes unchecked. This CDR3 contains 13 residues. Germline V gene sequence: CDR1 KGHSH, CDR2 LQKENI. CDR3 sequence: CASSRDRSSEQYF.

This chain joins TRBV12-3 or TRBV12-4 and TRBJ1-1; as DNA is missing, the TRBD1 call by TCRdb cannot be tested. The CDR3 has 14 residues. The CDR3 loop is CASSSRTGNTEAFF.

The rearrangement joins TRBV29-1 to TRBJ1-2; TCRdb names TRBD1, which stays unverified in the absence of DNA. Germline CDR1 is SQVTM and CDR2 is ANQGSEA. This CDR3 region has 13 residues. The CDR3: CSAGTGFRYGYTF.

The CDR3 is CASSLVAGAETQYF. The chain employs TRBV5-1 and TRBJ2-5; TCRdb reports TRBD1, a call that lacks DNA to check it against. The CDR3 is 14 amino acids. Germline loops: CDR1 SGHRS, CDR2 YFSETQ.

The chain links TRBV20-1 to TRBJ2-1; TCRdb's D call, TRBD2, is unchecked because there is no DNA. The CDR3 extends over 15 amino acids. Germline V gene sequence: CDR1 DFQATT, CDR2 SNEGSKA (reference sequence). CDR3 loop: CSAIYSGVRHNEQFF.

The V gene is TRBV20-1, the J gene TRBJ2-3; the TCRdb D gene call, TRBD1, has no DNA to confirm it. The CDR3 sequence is 11 residues long. Germline CDR1 reads DFQATT; CDR2 reads SNEGSKA (reference sequence). The CDR3: CSAGPGDTQYF.

The gene calls are TRBV15 and TRBJ1-6; the D call from TCRdb, TRBD1, cannot be confirmed without DNA. CDR3 length: 17 amino acids. From germline, CDR1 is LNHNV and CDR2 YYDKDF (reference sequence). The CDR3 loop reads CATSGRSSGGRRSPLHF. The full variable domain, with the rest looked up from reference TRBV15 and TRBJ1-6, is DAMVIQNPRYQVTQFGKPVTLSCSQTLNHNVMYWYQQKSSQAPKLLFHYYDKDFNNEADTPDNFQSRRPNTSFCFLDIRSPGLGDTAMYLCATSGRSSGGRRSPLHFGNGTRLTVT.